This T cell receptor beta chain came from a study of T-cell memory formation after mild COVID-19. Study-level background: TCR clusters largely stayed donor specific. General study findings and limits: CD4+ contracting clones were found mainly in CM and EM, and CD8+ ones in EMRA. Clones that contracted from day 15 to 85 had balanced CD4/CD8; later expanders were CD4+ biased.

Per germline, CDR1 SGHTA and CDR2 FQGNSA. V dropped 5 bases and J dropped 3 bases, with 12 bases sitting between them. The CDR3 loop spans 14 amino acids. Employing constant-segment primers, 5'RACE generated TCR alpha and TCR beta cDNA libraries bearing sample barcodes and UMIs. TCRdb independently ran MiXCR on the 5' RACE reads; one entry per CDR3 protein. The repertoire holds almost 250,000 distinct CDR3 sequences, with about 16% as singletons. With regard to this clonotype: Its antigen is not known.

The receptor comes from an adult woman who had mild COVID-19 (a few samples of this study predate the infection). Cell type and time point are not known. The specimen sequenced was PBMCs or a T cell subset sorted from them (not recorded which). This rearrangement joins TRBV7-2 to TRBJ2-3, with no clear D. In DNA, the CDR3 is TGTGCCAGCAGCCCCTGGTCGCGTACAGATACGCAGTATTTT. This sequence encodes CASSPWSRTDTQYF.